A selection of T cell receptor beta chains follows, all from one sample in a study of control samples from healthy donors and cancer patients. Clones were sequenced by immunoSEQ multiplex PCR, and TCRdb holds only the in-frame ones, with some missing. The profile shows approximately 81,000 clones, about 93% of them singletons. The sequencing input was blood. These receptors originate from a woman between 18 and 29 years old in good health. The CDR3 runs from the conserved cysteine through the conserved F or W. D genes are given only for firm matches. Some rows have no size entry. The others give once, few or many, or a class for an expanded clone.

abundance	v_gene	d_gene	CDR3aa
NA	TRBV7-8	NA	CASSLVRFKDAGELFF
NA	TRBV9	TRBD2	CASSARGGPNTGELFF
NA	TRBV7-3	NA	CASSPGRRETQYF
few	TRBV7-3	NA	CASSPGVRTDTQYF
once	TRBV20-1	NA	CSAIADTQYF
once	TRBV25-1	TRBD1	CASSSTGLYGYTF
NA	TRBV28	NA	CASSLVSPGQETQYF
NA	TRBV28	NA	CASTQQGGFQPQHF
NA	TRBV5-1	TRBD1	CASAKTGEGAHTEAFF
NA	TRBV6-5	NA	CASGGAGGFNTEAFF
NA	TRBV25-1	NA	CASSDSGYPYNEQFF
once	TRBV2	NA	CASSVARVNSPLHF
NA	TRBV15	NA	CATSSRLPTYEQYF
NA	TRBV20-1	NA	CSASGGEVQPQHF
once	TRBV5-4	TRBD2	CASSSGLAGGLGETQYF
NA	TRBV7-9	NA	CASSSTRWTGDEKLFF
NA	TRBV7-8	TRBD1	CASSSQMGQGAYEQYF
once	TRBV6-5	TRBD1	CAGRTGADGYTF
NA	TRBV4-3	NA	CASSQDSASDYYEQYF
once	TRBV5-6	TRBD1	CASSLYGQGSNGYTF
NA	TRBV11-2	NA	CASHPSLAMNTEAFF
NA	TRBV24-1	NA	CATSDSSDRFRPQHF
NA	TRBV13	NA	CASSSDSTGELFF
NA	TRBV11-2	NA	CASSPQVMNTEAFF
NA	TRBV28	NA	CASSQRGSAGRETQYF
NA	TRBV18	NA	CASSVSGTDTQYF
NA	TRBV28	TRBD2	CASRNGLAGPQETQYF
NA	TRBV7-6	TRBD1	CASSETTGENSPLHF
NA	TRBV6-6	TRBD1	CASSYLGTGDAFF
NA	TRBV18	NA	CASSPGLSSGNTIYF
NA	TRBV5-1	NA	CASSSGSTNEKLFF
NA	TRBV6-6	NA	CASSYSPSSDNEQFF
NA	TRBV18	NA	CASSPTRLGEQFF
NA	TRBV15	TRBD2	CATSRFSAPFAGGSAGELFF
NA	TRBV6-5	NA	CASSLHGTGTREQYF
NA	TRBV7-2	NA	CASSSQGFQSEAFF
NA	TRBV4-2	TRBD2	CASSQDPLAGVGEQFF
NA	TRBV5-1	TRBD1	CASSLDRDGYTF
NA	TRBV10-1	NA	CASSNASPLGSYEQYF
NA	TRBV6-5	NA	CASSLDSNQPQHF
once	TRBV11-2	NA	CASSLHELGTGSDTQYF
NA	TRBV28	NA	CASSLTAGNTIYF
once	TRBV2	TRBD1	CARGTGVPTEAFF
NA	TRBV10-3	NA	CATKKGGSYEKLFF
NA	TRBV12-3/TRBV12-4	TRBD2	CASTTFPAGGPNF
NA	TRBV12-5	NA	CASGLEPGNTIYF
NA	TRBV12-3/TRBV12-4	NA	CASSSTGNIQYF
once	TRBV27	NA	CASSVGGYTEAFF
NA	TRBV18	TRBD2	CASSPRGTSGATDTQYF
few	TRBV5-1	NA	CASSLVFRGEQYF
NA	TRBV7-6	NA	CASSPLLRGQGGADTQYF
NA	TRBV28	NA	CATTLNTEAFF
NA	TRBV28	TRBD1	CASSRGNQPQHF
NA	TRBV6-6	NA	CASTTNIVDGYTF